This T cell receptor (beta chain) was found in a study of blood T cells in healthy people across ages. Study observations and caveats: Among long-lived donors, naive CD4+ cells were more numerous and diversity higher than in aged donors.

The CDR3 length is 10 residues. As regards this clonotype: What it binds is not known.

Then a second PCR, running roughly 7 to 11 cycles, was carried out with a sample-barcoded 5' primer and a J-beta primer mix. Carrying 12 random nucleotides, a template-switch adaptor labeled each individual cDNA molecule. Via MiXCR, TCRdb re-called the 5' RACE reads, giving one row per CDR3 protein. The repertoire holds 1.5 million to 1.8 million distinct CDR3 sequences, with roughly 43% as singletons. The people who gave samples were healthy Caucasians from Russia, aged about 6 to 95. Sequencing input: blood. The TCR comes from a woman younger than 35 in good health. The V and J genes are TRBV21-1 and TRBJ2-1. TRBV21-1 is a pseudogene. The CDR3 loop is CASRLRFGFF. As DNA, the CDR3 is TGTGCCAGCAGATTACGCTTTGGGTTCTTC.